These 22 T cell receptor beta chains were sequenced from one sample in a study of cytotoxic CD8 clonotypes in ibrutinib-treated CLL (dated by TCRdb to 2020 to 2022). Libraries were built with the immunoSEQ multiplex PCR assay. In its TCRdb copy, this immuneACCESS table keeps in-frame sequences only and misses some clones. Where compared with another copy, unresolved V genes explain less than half of these, and the others have no known cause. Here the sample has about 84,000 clones; just over 85% occur a single time. The ten largest clones capture 5.4% of the sample. The source was PBMCs, collected before ibrutinib treatment. All receptors derive from a human donor with chronic lymphocytic leukemia.

This chain links TRBV5-1 with TRBJ1-2; 7 nucleotides agree with TRBD1. The V gene end was trimmed by 4 bases and the J gene end by 4 bases; junction bases not matched to a gene: 7. CDR3 size: 14 residues. Germline assignment: CDR1 SGHRS and CDR2 YFSETQ. For the CDR3, the DNA is TGCGCCAGCAGCCCTGGACAGGCATTCTATGGCTACACCTTC. Protein product: CASSPGQAFYGYTF.

V gene TRBV11-3 combines with J gene TRBJ2-1; 10 bases are shared with TRBD1. The V gene end was trimmed by 2 bases and the J gene end by 6 bases; junction bases not matched to a gene: 10. The CDR3 is 17 amino acids. Germline V gene data show CDR1 as SGHNT and CDR2 as YENEEA. The CDR3 DNA sequence: TGTGCCAGCAGCTTAAGAAGATCGGGGACAGGGGTCAATGAGCAGTTCTTC. Protein: CASSLRRSGTGVNEQFF.

The chain combines TRBV2 with TRBJ2-7, with 11 bases matching TRBD1. Germline V gene data show CDR1 as SNHLY and CDR2 as FYNNEI. The V and J ends lost 6 bases and 7 bases, in that order; junction bases with no gene match: 8. CDR3 length: 14 residues. This CDR3 reads CASSDGQGAPEQYF. CDR3 DNA sequence: TGTGCCAGCAGCGACGGACAGGGGGCGCCGGAGCAGTACTTC.

The gene calls are TRBV6-5 and TRBJ1-5; 8 bases line up with TRBD1. The germline V gene encodes CDR1 MNHEY and CDR2 SVGAGI. This CDR3 is built from 14 residues. The V segment lost 10 bases and the J segment 9 bases; nucleotides outside the gene matches: 14. The CDR3 protein is CATQETGVFGPQHF. Here the CDR3 DNA reads TGTGCCACGCAAGAGACAGGGGTGTTTGGGCCCCAGCATTTT.

The CDR3 sequence: CASRPLGLAGVEQYF. CDR3 sequence (DNA): TGTGCCAGCAGGCCGCTCGGACTAGCGGGAGTTGAGCAGTACTTC. The chain combines TRBV6-5 with TRBJ2-7; 13 bases are a match to TRBD2. The trim removed 6 bases at V and 7 bases at J, leaving 9 bases unmatched. The length of the CDR3 is 15 residues. From germline, CDR1 is MNHEY and CDR2 SVGAGI.

The gene calls are TRBV18 and TRBJ1-1, with D unresolved. The CDR3 extends over 11 amino acids. With 3 bases removed from V and 9 bases from J, the gap between germline ends came to 8 bases. From germline, CDR1 is KGHSH and CDR2 LQKENI. As DNA, the CDR3 is TGTGCCAGCTCACCTTCCTTCCAAGCTTTCTTT. Translating gives CASSPSFQAFF.

V usage is TRBV29-1 and J usage is TRBJ2-1; 13 nucleotides line up with TRBD2. The CDR3 consists of 14 residues. V lost 7 bases and J lost 14; bases outside the gene matches: 14. The germline CDR1 and CDR2 sequences are SQVTM and ANQGSEA. This chain's CDR3 is CSARQAGTSGTEFF. The CDR3 DNA reads TGCAGCGCGCGACAGGCCGGGACTAGCGGGACTGAGTTCTTC.

The chain couples TRBV5-1 to TRBJ2-3; 8 positions agree with TRBD1. Germline CDR1 and CDR2: SGHRS and YFSETQ. The CDR3 covers 16 residues. V was clipped by 4 bases and J by 2 bases; unmatched bases: 9. CDR3 DNA: TGCGCCAGCAGCGGCACCGGGACAGGTCTCACAGATACGCAGTATTTT. Encoded protein: CASSGTGTGLTDTQYF.

The V gene is TRBV4-1, the J gene TRBJ2-7; 9 nucleotides align to TRBD2. Trimming removed 0 bases from V and 3 bases from J; junction bases left unmatched: 9. CDR3 length: 17 residues. Germline CDR1 and CDR2: MGHRA and YSYEKL. CDR3: CASSQDFLAGPHYEQYF. The CDR3 bases are TGCGCCAGCAGCCAAGATTTTCTAGCGGGACCACACTACGAGCAGTACTTC.

V usage is TRBV6-4 and J usage is TRBJ2-2; possible D gene TRBD1, 5 bases. The germline gives CDR1 MRHNA, CDR2 SNTAGT. The germline V and J ends were trimmed by 6 bases and 2 bases, with 10 bases remaining between them. This CDR3 spans 14 amino acids. CDR3: CASRQDRNTGELFF. DNA for the CDR3: TGTGCCAGCAGGCAAGACAGAAACACCGGGGAGCTGTTTTTT.

The V and J genes are TRBV2 and TRBJ2-1; 16 bases map to TRBD2. Trimming cost V 4 bases and J 4 bases; bases outside gene matches: 4. Germline V lookup: CDR1 SNHLY, CDR2 FYNNEI. The CDR3 is made up of 17 amino acids. CDR3 protein: CASSGLGLAGGYNEQFF. As DNA, the CDR3 is TGTGCCAGCAGTGGTCTGGGACTAGCGGGAGGGTACAATGAGCAGTTCTTC.

The CDR3 is CASSPLTGASYEQYF. The CDR3 nucleotides are TGTGCCAGCAGCCCGTTGACAGGGGCCTCCTACGAGCAGTACTTC. The V call is TRBV11-3, the J call TRBJ2-7; TRBD1 matches at 8 bases. V shed 5 bases and J 0 bases; nucleotides not matched to a gene: 6. Germline values: CDR1 SGHNT, CDR2 YENEEA. The CDR3 is 15 residues long.

This sequence joins TRBV28 and TRBJ2-1; 8 nucleotides agree with TRBD1. CDR1 is MDHEN and CDR2 is SYDVKM in the germline V gene. This CDR3 comprises 16 residues. V dropped 5 bases and J dropped 0; count of bases not matched to a gene: 6. The CDR3 DNA reads TGTGCCAGCAGTACCCCCGGGACAGGCTCCTACAATGAGCAGTTCTTC. Encoded protein: CASSTPGTGSYNEQFF.

The chain recombines TRBV25-1 with TRBJ2-5; weak D call: TRBD1 (5 bases). The CDR3 length is 13 residues. V lost 3 bases, J lost 5 bases, and 10 bases lay in between. Germline V CDR1 and CDR2: MGHDK, SYGVNS. CDR3 bases: TGTGCCAGCAGTGACAGGGTTTTGGAGACCCAGTACTTC. Residues: CASSDRVLETQYF.

The chain uses TRBV6-4 and TRBJ2-1; D might be TRBD1 (6 bases). Trimming cost V 6 bases and J 7 bases, with 25 bases left between them. Germline lookup yields CDR1 MRHNA and CDR2 SNTAGT. The CDR3 spans 17 residues. The CDR3 sequence: CASSPTGVAGVGNEQFF. The DNA for the CDR3 is TGTGCCAGCAGCCCCACAGGCGTTGCAGGGGTTGGGAATGAGCAGTTCTTC.

The chain couples TRBV27 to TRBJ2-2, with 12 bases matching TRBD2. Germline V gives CDR1 MNHEY, CDR2 SMNVEV (reference sequence). This CDR3 contains 20 residues. The V segment lost 3 bases and the J segment 1 base; nucleotides outside the gene matches: 12. CDR3 nucleotides: TGTGCCAGCAGTTTTGCCCCGGCTAGCGGGAGGGCCCAGAACACCGGGGAGCTGTTTTTT. It is translated as CASSFAPASGRAQNTGELFF.

J is TRBJ2-1 and V is TRBV9; D perhaps matches TRBD1 (5 bases). CDR3 length: 14 amino acids. Germline V gene lookup returns CDR1 SGDLS and CDR2 YYNGEE. Trimming took off 3 bases at V and 9 bases at J, with 16 bases between the two ends. The CDR3: CASSEGFGSSEQFF. DNA of the CDR3: TGTGCCAGCAGCGAGGGGTTTGGTTCTAGTGAGCAGTTCTTC.

The chain links TRBV4-3 to TRBJ2-7, with TRBD2 identical over 7 bases. CDR1 is LGHNA and CDR2 is YSLEER in the germline V gene. The J segment lost 7 bases and the V segment lost 0 bases, leaving 12 bases of the junction unmatched. There are 16 residues in the CDR3. This CDR3 is CASSQEFGLGFREQYF. In DNA form, the CDR3 reads TGCGCCAGCAGCCAAGAGTTCGGACTAGGATTCCGAGAGCAGTACTTC.

This chain connects TRBV5-1 to TRBJ2-1; no definite D call. CDR3 length equals 14 residues. CDR1 is SGHRS, CDR2 YFSETQ, per germline. Between the trimmed V and J ends, which lost 7 bases and 0 bases, there was a span of 11 bases. The DNA of the CDR3 is TGCGCCAGCGGTGACGGCCGCTCCTACAATGAGCAGTTCTTC. The encoded protein is CASGDGRSYNEQFF.

This clone appeared once. The chain couples TRBV18 to TRBJ1-1; D gene uncertain. Germline V gene data show CDR1 as KGHSH and CDR2 as LQKENI. The V end was cut by 4 bases, the J end by 0 bases, with 3 bases between. The CDR3 totals 12 residues. The CDR3 loop reads CASSRMNTEAFF. As DNA, the CDR3 is TGTGCCAGCTCACGGATGAACACTGAAGCTTTCTTT.

The sample holds one count of this clone. The chain links TRBV29-1 to TRBJ2-3; 7 nucleotides align to TRBD2. The CDR3 is 18 residues long. The V segment lost 7 bases and the J segment 0 bases; nucleotides outside the gene matches: 19. CDR1 SQVTM and CDR2 ANQGSEA come from the germline V gene. CDR3 sequence (DNA): TGCAGCGCGCCTACAATGCGCGGGAGTTTCTCTAGCACAGATACGCAGTATTTT. Encoded protein: CSAPTMRGSFSSTDTQYF.

The chain joins TRBV7-3 to TRBJ2-6; D might be TRBD1 (6 bases). The CDR3 totals 17 residues. The V end lost 5 bases, the J end lost 0 bases, and 14 bases lay between the germline ends. CDR1 and CDR2 (germline): SGHTA, FQGTGA. Written as DNA, the CDR3 is TGTGCCAGCAGCGTCGACAGGTTGCACTCTGGGGCCAACGTCCTGACTTTC. Protein sequence: CASSVDRLHSGANVLTF.